The clone carrying this T cell receptor (beta chain) was counted between two and nine times. Its target is unknown. Gene names denote mouse genes. RNA was extracted and reverse transcribed into cDNA as the sequencing template. Clones were read by immunoSEQ multiplex PCR, and TCRdb kept only the in-frame ones, dropping some. This sample carries about 5,900 clones and no singletons, and roughly 24% goes to the top ten. The data were obtained in a study of CD8+ T cells in alopecia areata. Study-level background: The roughly 6-11-week-old female C3H/HeJ mice were given skin taken from approximately 6-13-month-old C3H/HeJ graft donors that had spontaneous alopecia. General study results and limits: Against the mouse data, patients shared TCRs less clearly, possibly for HLA reasons. Clonality in lesional scalp, especially alopecia totalis/universalis, exceeded that of normal scalp.

Time point noted: mouse skin 6 weeks after grafting, around onset of hair loss. The TCR sequence derives from a C3H/HeJ mouse with alopecia areata. The strain's MHC: H2-k. Sample: skin, taken at week 6.

The sequenced CDR3 bases are TGTGCCAGCGGTGCCACAGGGAACTCC. This encodes CASGATGNS. The CDR3 reads in full as CASGATGNSDYTF. The V and J genes are TRBV13-2 and TRBJ1-2; D is possibly TRBD1 (6 bases). The observed sequence ends 4 residues before the CDR3 terminus, with the missing tail filled in from the germline J gene. V lost 3 bases to trimming and J lost 2 bases, with 8 bases between them. Germline values: CDR1 NNHNN, CDR2 SYGAGS (reference sequence). There are 13 residues in the CDR3.